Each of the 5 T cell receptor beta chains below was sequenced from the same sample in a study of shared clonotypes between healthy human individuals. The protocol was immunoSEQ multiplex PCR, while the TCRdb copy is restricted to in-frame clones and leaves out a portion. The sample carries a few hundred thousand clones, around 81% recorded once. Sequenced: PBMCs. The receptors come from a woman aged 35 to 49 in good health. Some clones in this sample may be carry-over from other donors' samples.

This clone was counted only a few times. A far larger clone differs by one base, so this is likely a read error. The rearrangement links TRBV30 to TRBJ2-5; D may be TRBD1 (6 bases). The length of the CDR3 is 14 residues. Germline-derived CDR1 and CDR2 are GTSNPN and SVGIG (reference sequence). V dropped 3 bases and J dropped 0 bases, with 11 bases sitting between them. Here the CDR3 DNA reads TGTGCCTGGAGCCGACAGGTCTACCAAGAGACCCAGTACTTC. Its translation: CAWSRQVYQETQYF. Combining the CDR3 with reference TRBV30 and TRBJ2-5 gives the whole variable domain SQTIHQWPATLVQPVGSPLSLECTVEGTSNPNLYWYRQAAGRGLQLLFYSVGIGQISSEVPQNLSASRPQDRQFILSSKKLLLSDSGFYLCAWSRQVYQETQYFGPGTRLLVL.

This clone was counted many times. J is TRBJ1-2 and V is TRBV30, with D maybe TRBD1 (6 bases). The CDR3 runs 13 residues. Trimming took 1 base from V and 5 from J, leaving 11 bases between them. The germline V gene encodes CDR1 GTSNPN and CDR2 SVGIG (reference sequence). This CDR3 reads CAWSAGGDYGYTF. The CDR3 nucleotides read TGTGCCTGGAGTGCGGGGGGCGATTATGGCTACACCTTC.

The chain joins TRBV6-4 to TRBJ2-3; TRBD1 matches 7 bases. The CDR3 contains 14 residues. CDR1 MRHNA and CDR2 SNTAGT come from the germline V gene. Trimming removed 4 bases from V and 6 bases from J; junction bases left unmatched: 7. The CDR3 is CASSALGGADTQYF. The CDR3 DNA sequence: TGTGCCAGCAGTGCTCTAGGGGGCGCGGATACGCAGTATTTT.

The CDR3, as DNA: TGTGCCAGCCGACAGGGGTGGGTGCTGTTTTTT. Its protein is CASRQGWVLFF. This chain joins TRBV2 and TRBJ1-4, with 8 bases lining up with TRBD1. The V and J ends lost 8 bases and 14 bases, in that order; junction bases with no gene match: 7. Germline V gene data show CDR1 as SNHLY and CDR2 as FYNNEI. The CDR3 totals 11 residues.

The CDR3 protein is CASSPGGNTEAFF. The CDR3 region has the DNA TGTGCCAGCAGCCCGGGGGGGAACACTGAAGCTTTCTTT. V and J are TRBV9 and TRBJ1-1, with D possibly matching TRBD1 (5 bases). Germline loops: CDR1 SGDLS, CDR2 YYNGEE. Trimming took off 4 bases at V and 1 base at J, with 8 bases between the two ends. The CDR3 extends over 13 amino acids. Based on the CDR3 plus reference TRBV9 and TRBJ1-1, the full variable domain is DSGVTQTPKHLITATGQRVTLRCSPRSGDLSVYWYQQSLDQGLQFLIQYYNGEERAKGNILERFSAQQFPDLHSELNLSSLELGDSALYFCASSPGGNTEAFFGQGTRLTVV.